Described below is a single TCR beta chain sequence and its context. Its specificity is not known. The CDR3 runs 14 residues. V gave up 7 bases and J gave up 3 bases, with 15 bases separating them. Looked up from germline, CDR1 is SEHNR and CDR2 is FQNEAQ (reference sequence). TCRdb used MiXCR to reprocess the 5' RACE reads, holding one entry per CDR3 protein. Of about 560,000 distinct CDR3 sequences in the sample, 17% were seen once. This sample stems from a study of T-cell memory formation after mild COVID-19. Points from the study as a whole: The appearance of some responding clones in pre-infection memory suggested that cross-reactive memory joined. Contracting CD4+ clones lay largely in CM and EM, with CD8+ ones residing in EMRA.

Sequencing was performed on PBMCs or a T cell subset sorted from them (not recorded which). The source of this sequence is an adult woman who had mild COVID-19 (a few samples of this study predate the infection). Cell type and time point are not known. The chain joins TRBV7-9 to TRBJ1-2, with D perhaps matching TRBD1 (6 bases). CDR3 amino acids: CASTSPTGHYGYTF. The CDR3, as DNA: TGTGCCAGCACCTCCCCGACAGGCCACTATGGCTACACCTTC.